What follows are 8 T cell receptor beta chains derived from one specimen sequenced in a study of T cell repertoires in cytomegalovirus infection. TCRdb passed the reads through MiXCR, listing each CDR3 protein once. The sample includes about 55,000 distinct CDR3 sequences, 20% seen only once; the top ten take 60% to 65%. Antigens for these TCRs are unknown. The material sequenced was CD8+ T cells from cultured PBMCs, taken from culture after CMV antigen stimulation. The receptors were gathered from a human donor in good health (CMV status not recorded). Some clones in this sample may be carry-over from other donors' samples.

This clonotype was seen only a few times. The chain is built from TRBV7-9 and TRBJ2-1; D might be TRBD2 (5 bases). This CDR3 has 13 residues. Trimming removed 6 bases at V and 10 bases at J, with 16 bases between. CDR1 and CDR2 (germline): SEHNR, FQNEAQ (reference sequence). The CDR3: CASSTWGVWEQFF. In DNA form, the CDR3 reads TGTGCCAGCAGTACGTGGGGAGTATGGGAGCAGTTCTTC.

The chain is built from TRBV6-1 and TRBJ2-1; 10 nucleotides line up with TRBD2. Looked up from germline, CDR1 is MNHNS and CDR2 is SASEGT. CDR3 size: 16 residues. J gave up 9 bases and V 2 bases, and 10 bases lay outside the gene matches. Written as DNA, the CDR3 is TGTGCCAGCAGTGAACAAGCTAGCGGGAGAATCAGTGAGCAGTTCTTC. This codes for CASSEQASGRISEQFF.

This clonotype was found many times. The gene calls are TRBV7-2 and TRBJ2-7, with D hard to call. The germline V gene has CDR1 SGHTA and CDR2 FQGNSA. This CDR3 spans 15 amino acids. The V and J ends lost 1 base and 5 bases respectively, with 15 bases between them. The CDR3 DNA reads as TGTGCCAGCAGCTTAGGGGGTGTTCCCATCGACGAGCAGTACTTC. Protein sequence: CASSLGGVPIDEQYF. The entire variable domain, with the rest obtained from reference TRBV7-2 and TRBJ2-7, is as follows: GAGVSQSPSNKVTEKGKDVELRCDPISGHTALYWYRQSLGQGLEFLIYFQGNSAPDKSGLPSDRFSAERTGGSVSTLTIQRTQQEDSAVYLCASSLGGVPIDEQYFGPGTRLTVT.

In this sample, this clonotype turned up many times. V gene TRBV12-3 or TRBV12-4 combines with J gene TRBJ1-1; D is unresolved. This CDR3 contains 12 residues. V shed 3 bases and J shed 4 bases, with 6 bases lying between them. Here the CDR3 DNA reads TGTGCCAGCAGTTTTTTAGGCACTGAAGCTTTCTTT. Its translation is CASSFLGTEAFF.

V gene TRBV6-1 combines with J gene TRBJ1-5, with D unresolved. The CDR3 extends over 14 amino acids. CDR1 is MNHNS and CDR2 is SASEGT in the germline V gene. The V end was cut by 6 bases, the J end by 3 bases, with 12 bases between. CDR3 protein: CASRRAGNNQPQHF. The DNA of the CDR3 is TGTGCCAGCAGACGCGCAGGCAACAATCAGCCCCAGCATTTT.

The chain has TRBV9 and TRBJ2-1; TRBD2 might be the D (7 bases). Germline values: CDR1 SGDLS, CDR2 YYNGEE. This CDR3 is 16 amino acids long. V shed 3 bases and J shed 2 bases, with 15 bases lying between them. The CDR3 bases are TGTGCCAGCAGCGACGGGGGAGGGGACACCTACAATGAGCAGTTCTTC. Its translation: CASSDGGGDTYNEQFF.

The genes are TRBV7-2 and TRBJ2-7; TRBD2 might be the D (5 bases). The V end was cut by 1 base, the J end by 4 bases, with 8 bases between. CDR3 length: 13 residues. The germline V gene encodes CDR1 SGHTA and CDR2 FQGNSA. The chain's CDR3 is CASSLVRGYEQYF. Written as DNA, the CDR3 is TGTGCCAGCAGCTTAGTCCGGGGTTACGAGCAGTACTTC.

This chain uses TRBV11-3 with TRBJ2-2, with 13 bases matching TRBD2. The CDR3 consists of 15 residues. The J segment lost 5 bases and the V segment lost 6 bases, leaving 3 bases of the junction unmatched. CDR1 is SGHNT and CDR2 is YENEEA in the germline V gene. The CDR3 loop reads CASRRLAGGTGELFF. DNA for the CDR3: TGTGCCAGCAGGAGACTAGCGGGGGGAACCGGGGAGCTGTTTTTT.